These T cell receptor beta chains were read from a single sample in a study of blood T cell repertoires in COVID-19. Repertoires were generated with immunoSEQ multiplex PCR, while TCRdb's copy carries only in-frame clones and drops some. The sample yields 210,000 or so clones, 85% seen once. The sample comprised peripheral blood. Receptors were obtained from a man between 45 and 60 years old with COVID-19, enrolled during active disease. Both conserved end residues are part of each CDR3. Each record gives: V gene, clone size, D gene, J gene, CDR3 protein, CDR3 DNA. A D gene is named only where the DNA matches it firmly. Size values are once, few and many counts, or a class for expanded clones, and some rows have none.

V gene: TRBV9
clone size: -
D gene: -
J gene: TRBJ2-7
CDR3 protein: CASSVEPSGQAYEQYF
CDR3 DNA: TGTGCCAGCAGCGTAGAGCCTTCAGGCCAGGCCTACGAGCAGTACTTC

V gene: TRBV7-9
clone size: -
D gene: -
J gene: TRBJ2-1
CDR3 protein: CASSPRRDAAYNEQFF
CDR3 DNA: TGTGCCAGCAGCCCGAGGAGGGACGCGGCCTACAATGAGCAGTTCTTC

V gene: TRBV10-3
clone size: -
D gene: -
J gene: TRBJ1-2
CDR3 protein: CASEGRQGYTF
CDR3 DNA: TGTGCCTCGGAGGGCCGGCAAGGCTACACCTTC

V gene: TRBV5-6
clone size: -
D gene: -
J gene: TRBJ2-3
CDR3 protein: CASSFRGYSDTQYF
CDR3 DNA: TGTGCCAGCAGCTTCCGGGGGTACTCAGATACGCAGTATTTT

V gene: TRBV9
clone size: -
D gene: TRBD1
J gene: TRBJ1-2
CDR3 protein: CASGEGGRGRDGYTF
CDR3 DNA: TGTGCCAGCGGCGAGGGGGGCAGGGGGAGAGATGGCTACACCTTC

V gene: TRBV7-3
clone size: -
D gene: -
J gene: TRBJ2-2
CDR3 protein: CASSPSRAQGGTGELFF
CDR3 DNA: TGTGCCAGCAGCCCCTCCCGGGCACAGGGTGGCACCGGGGAGCTGTTTTTT

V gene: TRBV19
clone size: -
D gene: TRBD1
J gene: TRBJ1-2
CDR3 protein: CASSIRISWDSNAYGYTF
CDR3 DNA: TGTGCCAGTAGTATCCGTATATCTTGGGACAGTAACGCCTATGGCTACACCTTC

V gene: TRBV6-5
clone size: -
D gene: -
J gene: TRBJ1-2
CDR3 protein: CASSQQQEIYGYTF
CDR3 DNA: TGTGCCAGCAGTCAGCAACAGGAAATCTATGGCTACACCTTC

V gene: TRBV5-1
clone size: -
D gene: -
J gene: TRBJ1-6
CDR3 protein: CASSLAPGQYNSPLHF
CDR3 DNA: TGCGCCAGCAGCTTGGCTCCGGGACAATATAATTCACCCCTCCACTTT

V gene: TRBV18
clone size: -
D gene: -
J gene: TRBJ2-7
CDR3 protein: CASSQTDDRSYEQYF
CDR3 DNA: TGTGCCAGCTCCCAGACTGATGATAGGTCCTACGAGCAGTACTTC

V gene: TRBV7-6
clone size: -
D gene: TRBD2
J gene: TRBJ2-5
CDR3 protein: CASSNSAGGQETQYF
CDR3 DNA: TGTGCCAGCAGCAACTCAGCGGGGGGACAAGAGACCCAGTACTTC

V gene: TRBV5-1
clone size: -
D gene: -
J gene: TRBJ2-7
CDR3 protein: CASSLETQVWDEQYF
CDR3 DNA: TGCGCCAGCAGCTTGGAGACCCAGGTTTGGGACGAGCAGTACTTC

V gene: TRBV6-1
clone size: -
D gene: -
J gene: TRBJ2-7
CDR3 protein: CASRIQGYEQYF
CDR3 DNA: TGTGCCAGCAGGATACAGGGCTACGAGCAGTACTTC

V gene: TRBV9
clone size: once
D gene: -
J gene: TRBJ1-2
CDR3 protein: CASSVTEQAHGYTF
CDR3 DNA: TGTGCCAGCAGCGTAACGGAACAGGCACATGGCTACACCTTC

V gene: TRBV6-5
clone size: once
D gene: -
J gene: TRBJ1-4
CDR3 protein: CASSYGQNGKLFF
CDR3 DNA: TGTGCCAGCAGTTACGGACAGAATGGGAAACTGTTTTTT

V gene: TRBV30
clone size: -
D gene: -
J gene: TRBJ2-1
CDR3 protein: CAWSDNSLSSYNEQFF
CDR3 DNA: TGTGCCTGGAGTGATAACAGTCTTAGCTCCTACAATGAGCAGTTCTTC

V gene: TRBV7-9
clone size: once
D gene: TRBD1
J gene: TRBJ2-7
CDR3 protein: CASSLTGGQVSSREYF
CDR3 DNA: TGTGCCAGCAGCTTAACAGGGGGGCAGGTCTCGTCGAGGGAGTACTTC

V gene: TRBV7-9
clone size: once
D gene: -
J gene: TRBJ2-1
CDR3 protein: CASSSLGGTTDHEQFF
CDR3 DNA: TGTGCCAGCAGCTCCCTGGGCGGGACCACGGACCATGAGCAGTTCTTC

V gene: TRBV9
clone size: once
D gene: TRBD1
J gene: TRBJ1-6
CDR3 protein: CASSVGTGGSYNSPLHF
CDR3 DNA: TGTGCCAGCAGCGTTGGGACAGGGGGTTCCTATAATTCACCCCTCCACTTT

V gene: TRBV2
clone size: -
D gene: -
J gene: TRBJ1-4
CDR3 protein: CASSAGNEKLFF
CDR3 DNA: TGTGCCAGCAGTGCAGGGAATGAAAAACTGTTTTTT

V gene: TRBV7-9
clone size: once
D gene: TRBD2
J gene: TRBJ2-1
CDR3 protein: CASRRQRGGYNEQFF
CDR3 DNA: TGTGCCAGCAGGCGTCAGCGGGGGGGTTACAATGAGCAGTTCTTC

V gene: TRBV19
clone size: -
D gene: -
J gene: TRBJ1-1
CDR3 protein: CASSIRGETEAFF
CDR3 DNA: TGTGCCAGTAGTATACGGGGGGAGACTGAAGCTTTCTTT

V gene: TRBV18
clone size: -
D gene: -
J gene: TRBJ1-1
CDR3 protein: CASSPLLTGATEAFF
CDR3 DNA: TGTGCCAGCTCACCACTTTTAACAGGAGCCACTGAAGCTTTCTTT

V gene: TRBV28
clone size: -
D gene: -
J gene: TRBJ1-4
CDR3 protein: CASSSRDTRTALNEKLFF
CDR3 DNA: TGTGCCAGCAGCTCGAGAGACACCCGGACAGCCTTGAATGAAAAACTGTTTTTT

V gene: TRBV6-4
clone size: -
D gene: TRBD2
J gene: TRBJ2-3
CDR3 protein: CASSEAGGGAPDTQYF
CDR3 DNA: TGTGCCAGCAGTGAGGCTGGCGGGGGGGCCCCAGATACGCAGTATTTT

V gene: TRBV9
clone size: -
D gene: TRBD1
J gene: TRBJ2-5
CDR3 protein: CASSVGDRQETQYF
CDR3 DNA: TGTGCCAGCAGCGTAGGGGACAGGCAAGAGACCCAGTACTTC

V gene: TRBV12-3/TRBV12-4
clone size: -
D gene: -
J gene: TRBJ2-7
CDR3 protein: CASSWSGDYEQYF
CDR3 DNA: TGTGCCAGCAGTTGGTCGGGGGACTACGAGCAGTACTTC

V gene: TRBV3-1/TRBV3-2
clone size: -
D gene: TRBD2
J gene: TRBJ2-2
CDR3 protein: CASSHALLAGGELFF
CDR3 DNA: TGTGCCAGCAGCCACGCGTTACTAGCGGGCGGGGAGCTGTTTTTT

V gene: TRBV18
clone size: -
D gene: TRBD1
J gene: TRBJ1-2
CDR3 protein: CASSPKGQNYGYTF
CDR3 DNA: TGTGCCAGCTCACCAAAGGGACAGAACTATGGCTACACCTTC

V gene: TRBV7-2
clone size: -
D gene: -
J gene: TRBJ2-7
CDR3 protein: CASSSQASYEQYF
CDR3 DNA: TGTGCCAGCAGCTCACAGGCCTCCTACGAGCAGTACTTC

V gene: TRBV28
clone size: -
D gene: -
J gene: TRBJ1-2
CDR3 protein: CASMGRVNYGYTF
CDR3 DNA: TGTGCCAGCATGGGCAGGGTAAACTATGGCTACACCTTC

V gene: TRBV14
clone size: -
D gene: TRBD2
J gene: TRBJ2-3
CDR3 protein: CASSQGFVLAPTDTQYF
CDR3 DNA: TGTGCCAGCAGCCAAGGATTCGTACTAGCGCCCACAGATACGCAGTATTTT

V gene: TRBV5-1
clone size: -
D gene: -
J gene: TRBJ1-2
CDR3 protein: CASSSNQGGNYGYTF
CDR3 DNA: TGCGCCAGCAGCTCAAATCAGGGCGGAAACTATGGCTACACCTTC

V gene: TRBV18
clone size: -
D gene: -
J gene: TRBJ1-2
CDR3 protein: CASSPPGAASYGYTF
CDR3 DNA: TGTGCCAGCTCACCCCCAGGGGCCGCATCCTATGGCTACACCTTC

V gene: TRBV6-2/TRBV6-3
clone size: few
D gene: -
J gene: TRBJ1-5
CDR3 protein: CASSYSSSVQPQHF
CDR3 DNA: TGTGCCAGCAGTTACTCGAGTTCGGTTCAGCCCCAGCATTTT

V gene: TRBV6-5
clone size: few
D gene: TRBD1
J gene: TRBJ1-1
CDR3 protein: CASSYSTGSAFF
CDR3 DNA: TGTGCCAGCAGTTACTCGACAGGGAGCGCTTTCTTT

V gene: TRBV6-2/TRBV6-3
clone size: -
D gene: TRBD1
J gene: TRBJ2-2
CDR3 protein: CASSYSETGPNTGELFF
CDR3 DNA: TGTGCCAGCAGTTACTCAGAGACAGGGCCGAACACCGGGGAGCTGTTTTTT

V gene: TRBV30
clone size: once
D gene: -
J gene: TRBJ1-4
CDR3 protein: CAWDSEGYMSRKLFF
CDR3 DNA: TGTGCCTGGGACTCCGAAGGTTATATGTCTAGAAAACTGTTTTTT

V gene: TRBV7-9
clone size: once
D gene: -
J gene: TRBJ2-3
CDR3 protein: CASRYSETDTQYF
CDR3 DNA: TGTGCCAGCAGGTATTCCGAGACAGATACGCAGTATTTT

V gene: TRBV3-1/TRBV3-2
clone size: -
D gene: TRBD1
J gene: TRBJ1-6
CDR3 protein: CASSRDRGGKNSPLHF
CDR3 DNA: TGTGCCAGCAGCCGGGACAGGGGCGGTAAGAATTCACCCCTCCACTTT

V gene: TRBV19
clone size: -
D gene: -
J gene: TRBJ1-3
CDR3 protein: CASSTPPWTGGNTIYF
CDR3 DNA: TGTGCCAGTAGTACCCCCCCCTGGACTGGTGGAAACACCATATATTTT

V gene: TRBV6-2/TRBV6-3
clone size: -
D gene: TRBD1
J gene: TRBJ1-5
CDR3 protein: CASSYSWTGGSNQPQHF
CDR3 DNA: TGTGCCAGCAGTTACTCTTGGACAGGGGGCAGCAATCAGCCCCAGCATTTT

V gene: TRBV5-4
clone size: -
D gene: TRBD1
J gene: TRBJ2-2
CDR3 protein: CASRDRVTNTGELFF
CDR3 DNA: TGTGCCAGCAGAGACAGGGTAACGAACACCGGGGAGCTGTTTTTT

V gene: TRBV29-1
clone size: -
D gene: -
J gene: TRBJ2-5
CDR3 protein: CSVQKETQYF
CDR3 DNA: TGCAGCGTTCAAAAAGAGACCCAGTACTTC

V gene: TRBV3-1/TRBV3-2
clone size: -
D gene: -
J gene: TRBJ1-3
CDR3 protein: CASSQGSSGNTIYF
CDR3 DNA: TGTGCCAGCAGCCAAGGGAGCTCTGGAAACACCATATATTTT

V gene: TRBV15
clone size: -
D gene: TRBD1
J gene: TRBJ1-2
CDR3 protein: CATSKNRGREYYGYTF
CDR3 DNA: TGTGCCACCAGCAAGAACAGGGGGCGCGAATACTATGGCTACACCTTC

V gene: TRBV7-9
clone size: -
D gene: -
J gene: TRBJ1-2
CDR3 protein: CASSTDSYGYTF
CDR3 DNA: TGTGCCAGCAGCACCGACAGTTATGGCTACACCTTC

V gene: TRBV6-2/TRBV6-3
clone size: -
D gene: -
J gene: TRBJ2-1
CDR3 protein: CASSYSGGAYNEQFF
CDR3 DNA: TGTGCCAGCAGTTACTCAGGGGGGGCCTACAATGAGCAGTTCTTC

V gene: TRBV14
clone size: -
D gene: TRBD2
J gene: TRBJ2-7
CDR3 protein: CASSQLRLASEQYF
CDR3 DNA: TGTGCCAGCAGCCAACTTAGACTAGCCTCCGAGCAGTACTTC

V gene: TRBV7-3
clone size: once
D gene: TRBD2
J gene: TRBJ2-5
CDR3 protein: CASSLTGLAGGPETQYF
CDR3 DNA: TGTGCCAGCAGCTTAACGGGTTTAGCGGGGGGCCCAGAGACCCAGTACTTC

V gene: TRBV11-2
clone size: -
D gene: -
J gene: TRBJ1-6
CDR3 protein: CASSLDPGTSPLHF
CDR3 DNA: TGTGCCAGCAGCTTAGACCCGGGTACTTCACCCCTCCACTTT

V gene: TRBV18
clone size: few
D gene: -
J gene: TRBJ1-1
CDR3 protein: CASSMTANTEAFF
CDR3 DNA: TGTGCCAGCTCTATGACAGCGAACACTGAAGCTTTCTTT